This entry describes one T cell receptor beta chain. This entry is derived from a study of blood T cells in healthy people across ages. The CDR3 totals 12 residues. CDR1 DFQATT and CDR2 SNEGSKA come from the germline V gene (reference sequence). The donors, healthy Caucasians from Russia, were aged roughly 6 to 100. Every donor provided roughly 9.1 milliliters of peripheral blood. Isolation yielded PBMCs, at least 6 million per sample, in every case. Together with a sample-barcoded 5' primer, a J-beta primer mix was included in a second PCR lasting about 6 to 11 cycles. TCRdb recomputed calls from the 5' RACE reads with MiXCR, one row per CDR3 protein. This sample yields 1.5 million to 2 million distinct CDR3 sequences, of which about 39% are seen a single time; about 21% belongs to the top ten.

Sequences were obtained from blood. This TCR was sampled from a human donor in good health. The chain is built from TRBV20-1 and TRBJ1-2; D is undetermined. The CDR3 coding sequence is TGCAGCGTCAAAGGAAGAGACCATGGCTACACCTTC. Translating gives CSVKGRDHGYTF.